The T cell receptor (beta chain) under discussion was sequenced for a study of T cells in localized non-small cell lung cancer (dated by TCRdb to about 2020). Study-level background: Comparing tumors with uninvolved tumor-adjacent lungs, the study looked at the T cell repertoires of over 200 patients with early-stage NSCLC. NSCLC patients had a mean age of around 66 years, and about 140 were male and 85 to 110 female. All 250 or so NSCLC patients in the cohort were treatment-naive and had localized lung tumors that were resected.

The germline ends are 21 bases apart after V is trimmed by 4 bases and J by 2 bases. As encoded in the germline V gene, CDR1 is KGHSH while CDR2 is LQKENI. The CDR3 sequence holds 17 residues, the cysteine and phenylalanine included. Solely the CDR3 DNA is kept, with 51 bases framed from the first base. This clone was seen once. The clone's antigen remains unknown. The sample holds no much larger clone one base away, and base qualities are not on file. Here is what the overall study found, with its caveats: Uninvolved tumor-adjacent lung showed the highest T cell clonality, higher than tumor, which suggests more focused antigenic responses in the uninvolved tumor-adjacent lung. Of the top 100 tumor clones, a median of roughly 57 were detected in paired uninvolved adjacent lung; 28 were also among that lung's top 100. Longer overall survival was associated with higher blood T cell density, whereas shorter survival was associated with higher adjacent-lung clonality. Because of the exploratory design, TCR variables were selected using unadjusted p-values without false-discovery rate correction. Because multi-region tumor sequencing was not done, intratumor heterogeneity could not be ruled out.

At diagnosis, tumor, uninvolved tumor-adjacent lung and peripheral blood were collected and then preserved as a mix of FFPE and fresh-frozen material. Blood samples were analyzed as peripheral blood mononuclear cells for TCR repertoire profiling. The immunoSEQ Assay was used to sequence TCR beta CDR3 regions from DNA. The original methods were these. T cell density was computed as TCR beta template counts normalized to usable DNA estimated by amplifying housekeeping genes. Using the preseqR package, richness was estimated by extrapolating to 120,000 templates for tissue samples and 400,000 templates for PBMC samples. Clonality was calculated as one minus Pielou's evenness. Tissue-enriched TCRs were identified through differential abundance testing performed on productive amino-acid clonotypes, with a minimum total count of 5 and an alpha of 0.1. The Jaccard Index and the Morisita Overlap Index were used to quantify repertoire overlap between compartments. GLIPH clustered TCR beta CDR3s with public tetramer-defined viral CDR3s; viral motifs required at least three viral sequences plus V-gene enrichment. TCRdb provides this immuneACCESS table in a form limited to in-frame rearrangements. Some clones are lacking; in checked studies, under half of them reflect an unresolved V gene, and why the rest are absent is not known. V and J calls and clone size follow that table, whereas D and trimming were derived from the DNA. Recorded for this sample are about 54,000 clones; approximately 80% of them occurred a single time. Nearly 20% of the sample is taken by the ten largest.

The sequence is built from TRBV18 and TRBJ2-7; perhaps TRBD2 is the D gene, with 7 bases matching. This clonotype was sampled from a female donor older than 55 with stage II squamous cell lung carcinoma. The sample here was peripheral blood, taken before any cancer treatment. The bases read TGTGCCAGCTCACAGTTTGGGCCCGGGGGGCCCACCTACGAGCAGTACTTC. Its product reads: CASSQFGPGGPTYEQYF.